A single count supports the clone carrying this T cell receptor (beta chain). As yet, its antigen is unknown. Donors had nominal health at sampling but likely had unrecorded immune exposures. This record belongs to a study of cytomegalovirus exposure and HLA in healthy donors. Background on the study: T cells numbering some 170 million yielded more than 100 million unique TCR beta sequences in an earlier analysis.

Study-wide results and limits: A link between a missense DCLRE1C variant and TCR beta V- and J-gene trimming emerged from a later analysis.

The CDR3 sequence is 12 residues long. Germline values: CDR1 SGDLS, CDR2 YYNGEE. V was trimmed by 7 bases and J by 4 bases, leaving 11 bases between them. A multiplex PCR was run with 60 Vbeta primers and 13 Jbeta primers. Clones were sequenced by immunoSEQ multiplex PCR, and TCRdb holds only the in-frame ones, with some missing. The sample records roughly 150,000 clones, less than 90% being singletons. The chain recombines TRBV9 with TRBJ1-2; D remains ambiguous. The sample taken for sequencing was PBMCs. The sequence was collected from a man aged 25 to 45 in good health and CMV-seronegative. In nucleotides, the CDR3 is TGTGCCAGCGGAGGACGGTCCTATGGCTACACCTTC. The encoded protein is CASGGRSYGYTF.